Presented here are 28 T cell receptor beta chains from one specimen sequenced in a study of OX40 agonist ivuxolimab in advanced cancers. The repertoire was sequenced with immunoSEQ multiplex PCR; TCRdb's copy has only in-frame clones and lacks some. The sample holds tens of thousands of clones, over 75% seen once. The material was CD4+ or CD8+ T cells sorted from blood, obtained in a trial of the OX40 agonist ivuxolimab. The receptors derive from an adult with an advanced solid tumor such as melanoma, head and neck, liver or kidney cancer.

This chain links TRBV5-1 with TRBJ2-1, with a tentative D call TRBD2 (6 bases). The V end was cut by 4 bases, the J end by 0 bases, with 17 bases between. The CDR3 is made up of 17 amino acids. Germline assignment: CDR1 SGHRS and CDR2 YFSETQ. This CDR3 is CASSVTPGSASYNEQFF. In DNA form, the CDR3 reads TGCGCCAGCAGCGTGACCCCCGGGAGCGCCTCCTACAATGAGCAGTTCTTC. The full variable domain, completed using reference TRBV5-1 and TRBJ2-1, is KAGVTQTPRYLIKTRGQQVTLSCSPISGHRSVSWYQQTPGQGLQFLFEYFSETQRNKGNFPGRFSGRQFSNSRSEMNVSTLELGDSALYLCASSVTPGSASYNEQFFGPGTRLTVL.

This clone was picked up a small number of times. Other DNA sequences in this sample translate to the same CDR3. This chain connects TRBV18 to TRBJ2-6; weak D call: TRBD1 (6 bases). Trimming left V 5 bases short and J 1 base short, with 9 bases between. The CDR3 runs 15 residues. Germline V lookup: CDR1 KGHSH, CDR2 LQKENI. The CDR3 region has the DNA TGTGCCAGCTCATCGACAGGTTCTGGGGCCAACGTCCTGACTTTC. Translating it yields CASSSTGSGANVLTF.

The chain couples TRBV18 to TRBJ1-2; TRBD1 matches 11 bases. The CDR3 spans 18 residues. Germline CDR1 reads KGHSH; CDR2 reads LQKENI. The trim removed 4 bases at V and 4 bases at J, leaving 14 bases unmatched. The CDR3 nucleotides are TGTGCCAGCTCACGGGCACCGGGACAGGGGGTGTATTTCTATGGCTACACCTTC. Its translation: CASSRAPGQGVYFYGYTF. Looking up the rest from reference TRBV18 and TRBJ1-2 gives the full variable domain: NAGVMQNPRHLVRRRGQEARLRCSPMKGHSHVYWYRQLPEEGLKFMVYLQKENIIDESGMPKERFSAEFPKEGPSILRIQQVVRGDSAAYFCASSRAPGQGVYFYGYTFGSGTRLTVV.

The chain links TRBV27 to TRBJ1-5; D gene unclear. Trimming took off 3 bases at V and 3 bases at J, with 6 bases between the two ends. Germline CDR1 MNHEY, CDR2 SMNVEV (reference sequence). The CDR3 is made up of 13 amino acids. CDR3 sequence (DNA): TGTGCCAGCAGTTTGTGGCTCAATCAGCCCCAGCATTTT. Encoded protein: CASSLWLNQPQHF.

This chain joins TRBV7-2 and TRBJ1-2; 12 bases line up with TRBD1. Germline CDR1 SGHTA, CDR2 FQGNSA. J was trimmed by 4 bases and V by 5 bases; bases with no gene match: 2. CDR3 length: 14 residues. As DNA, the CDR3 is TGTGCCAGCAGCCGGGACAGGGGGCCCTATGGCTACACCTTC. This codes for CASSRDRGPYGYTF. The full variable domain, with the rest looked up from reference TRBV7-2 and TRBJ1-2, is GAGVSQSPSNKVTEKGKDVELRCDPISGHTALYWYRQSLGQGLEFLIYFQGNSAPDKSGLPSDRFSAERTGGSVSTLTIQRTQQEDSAVYLCASSRDRGPYGYTFGSGTRLTVV.

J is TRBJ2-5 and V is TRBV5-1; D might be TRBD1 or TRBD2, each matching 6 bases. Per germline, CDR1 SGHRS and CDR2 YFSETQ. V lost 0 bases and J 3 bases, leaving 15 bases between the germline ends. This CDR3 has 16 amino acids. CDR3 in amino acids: CASSLEGGLREETQYF. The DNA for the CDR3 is TGCGCCAGCAGCTTGGAGGGGGGATTAAGGGAAGAGACCCAGTACTTC.

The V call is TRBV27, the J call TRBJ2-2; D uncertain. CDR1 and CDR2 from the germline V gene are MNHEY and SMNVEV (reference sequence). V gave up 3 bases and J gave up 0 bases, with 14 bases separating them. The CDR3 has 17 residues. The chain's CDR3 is CASSFGSLGTNTGELFF. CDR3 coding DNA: TGTGCCAGCAGTTTCGGTTCACTGGGGACGAACACCGGGGAGCTGTTTTTT.

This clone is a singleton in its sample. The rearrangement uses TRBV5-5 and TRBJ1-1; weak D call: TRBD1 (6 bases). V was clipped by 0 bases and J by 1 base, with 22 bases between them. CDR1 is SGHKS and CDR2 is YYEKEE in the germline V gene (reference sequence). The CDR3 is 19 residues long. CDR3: CASSLVRGQGLSTNTEAFF. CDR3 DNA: TGTGCCAGCAGCTTGGTTCGGGGGCAGGGACTGTCAACGAACACTGAAGCTTTCTTT.

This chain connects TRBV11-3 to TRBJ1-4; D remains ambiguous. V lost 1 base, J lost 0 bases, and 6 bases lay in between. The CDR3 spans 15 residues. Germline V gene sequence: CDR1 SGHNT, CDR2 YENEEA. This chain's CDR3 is CASSLGIATNEKLFF. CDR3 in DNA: TGTGCCAGCAGCTTAGGAATTGCAACTAATGAAAAACTGTTTTTT.

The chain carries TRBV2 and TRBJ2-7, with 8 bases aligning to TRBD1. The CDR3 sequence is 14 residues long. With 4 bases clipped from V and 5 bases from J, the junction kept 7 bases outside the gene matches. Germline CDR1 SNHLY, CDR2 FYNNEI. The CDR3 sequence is CASSAEQGVNEQYF. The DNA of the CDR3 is TGTGCCAGCAGTGCCGAACAGGGGGTCAACGAGCAGTACTTC. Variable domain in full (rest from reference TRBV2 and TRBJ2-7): EPEVTQTPSHQVTQMGQEVILRCVPISNHLYFYWYRQILGQKVEFLVSFYNNEISEKSEIFDDQFSVERPDGSNFTLKIRSTKLEDSAMYFCASSAEQGVNEQYFGPGTRLTVT.

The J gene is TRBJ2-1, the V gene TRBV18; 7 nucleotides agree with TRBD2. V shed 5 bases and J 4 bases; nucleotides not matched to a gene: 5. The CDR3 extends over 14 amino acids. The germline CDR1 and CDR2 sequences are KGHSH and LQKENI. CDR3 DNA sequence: TGTGCCAGCTCAGTTGCGGGAGCATACAATGAGCAGTTCTTC. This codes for CASSVAGAYNEQFF.

The CDR3 DNA reads as TGCGCCAGCAGCCAAGGACGTTCACAGGCGGAGACCCAGTACTTC. Protein sequence: CASSQGRSQAETQYF. The chain carries TRBV4-3 and TRBJ2-5, with a possible D match to TRBD1 (5 bases). This CDR3 has 15 amino acids. With 1 base removed from V and 5 bases from J, the gap between germline ends came to 14 bases. The V gene's germline CDR1 is LGHNA and CDR2 YSLEER.

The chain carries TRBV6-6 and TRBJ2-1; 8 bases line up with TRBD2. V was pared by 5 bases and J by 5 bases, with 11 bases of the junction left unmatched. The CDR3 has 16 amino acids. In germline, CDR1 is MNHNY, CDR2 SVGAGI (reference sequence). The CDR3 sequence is CASSPLGAGANNEQFF. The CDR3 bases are TGTGCCAGCAGTCCCCTCGGAGCGGGAGCTAACAATGAGCAGTTCTTC.

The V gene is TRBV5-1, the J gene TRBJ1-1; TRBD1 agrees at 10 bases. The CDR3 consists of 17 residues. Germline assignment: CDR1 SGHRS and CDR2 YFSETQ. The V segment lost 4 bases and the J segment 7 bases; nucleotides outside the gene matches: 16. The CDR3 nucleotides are TGCGCCAGCAGCGTTGGGACAGGGGAAGTACGAGTGGGTGAAGCTTTCTTT. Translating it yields CASSVGTGEVRVGEAFF.

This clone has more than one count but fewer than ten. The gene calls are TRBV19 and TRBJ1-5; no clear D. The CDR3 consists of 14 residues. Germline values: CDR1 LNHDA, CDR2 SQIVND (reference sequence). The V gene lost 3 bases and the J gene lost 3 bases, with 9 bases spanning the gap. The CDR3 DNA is TGTGCCAGTAGTATCGGGGAGTACAATCAGCCCCAGCATTTT. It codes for CASSIGEYNQPQHF.

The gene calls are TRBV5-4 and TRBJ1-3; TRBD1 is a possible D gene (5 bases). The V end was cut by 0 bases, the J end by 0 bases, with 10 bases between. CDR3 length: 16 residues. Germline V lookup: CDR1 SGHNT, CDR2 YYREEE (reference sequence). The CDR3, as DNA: TGTGCCAGCAGCTTGGCGGGGACTATCTCTGGAAACACCATATATTTT. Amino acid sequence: CASSLAGTISGNTIYF.

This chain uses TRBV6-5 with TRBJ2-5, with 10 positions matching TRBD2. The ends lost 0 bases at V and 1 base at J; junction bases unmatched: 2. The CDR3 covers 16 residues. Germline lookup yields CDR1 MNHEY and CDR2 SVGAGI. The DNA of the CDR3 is TGTGCCAGCAGTTACTCGGCTAGCGGGGGCCAAGAGACCCAGTACTTC. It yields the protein CASSYSASGGQETQYF.

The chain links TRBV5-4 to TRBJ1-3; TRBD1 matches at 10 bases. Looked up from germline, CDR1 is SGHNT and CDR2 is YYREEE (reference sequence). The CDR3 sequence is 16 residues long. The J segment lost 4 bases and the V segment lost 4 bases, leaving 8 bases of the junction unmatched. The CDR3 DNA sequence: TGTGCCAGCAGCGTCGACAGGGGGCTATCGGGAAACACCATATATTTT. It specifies CASSVDRGLSGNTIYF.

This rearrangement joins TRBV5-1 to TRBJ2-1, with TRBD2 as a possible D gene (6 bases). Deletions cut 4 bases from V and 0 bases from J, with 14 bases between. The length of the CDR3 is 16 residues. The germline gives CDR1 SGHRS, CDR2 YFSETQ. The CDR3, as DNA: TGCGCCAGCAGCCCAACTCTAGCGCTCTCCTACAATGAGCAGTTCTTC. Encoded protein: CASSPTLALSYNEQFF.

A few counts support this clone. CDR3: CASSQIGVDDTEAFF. CDR3 in DNA: TGTGCCAGCAGCCAGATAGGGGTCGATGACACTGAAGCTTTCTTT. The V gene is TRBV14, the J gene TRBJ1-1, with D possibly being TRBD1 (5 bases). The V gene's germline CDR1 is SGHDN and CDR2 FVKESK. V was pared by 3 bases and J by 3 bases, with 14 bases between. The CDR3 totals 15 residues. The entire variable domain, with the rest obtained from reference TRBV14 and TRBJ1-1, is as follows: EAGVTQFPSHSVIEKGQTVTLRCDPISGHDNLYWYRRVMGKEIKFLLHFVKESKQDESGMPNNRFLAERTGGTYSTLKVQPAELEDSGVYFCASSQIGVDDTEAFFGQGTRLTVV.

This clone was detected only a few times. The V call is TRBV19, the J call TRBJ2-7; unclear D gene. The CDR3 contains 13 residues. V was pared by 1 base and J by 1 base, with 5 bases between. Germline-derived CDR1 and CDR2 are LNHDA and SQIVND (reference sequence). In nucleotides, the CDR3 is TGTGCCAGTAGTATAGTGGGATCCTACGAGCAGTACTTC. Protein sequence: CASSIVGSYEQYF. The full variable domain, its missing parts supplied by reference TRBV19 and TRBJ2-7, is DGGITQSPKYLFRKEGQNVTLSCEQNLNHDAMYWYRQDPGQGLRLIYYSQIVNDFQKGDIAEGYSVSREKKESFPLTVTSAQKNPTAFYLCASSIVGSYEQYFGPGTRLTVT.

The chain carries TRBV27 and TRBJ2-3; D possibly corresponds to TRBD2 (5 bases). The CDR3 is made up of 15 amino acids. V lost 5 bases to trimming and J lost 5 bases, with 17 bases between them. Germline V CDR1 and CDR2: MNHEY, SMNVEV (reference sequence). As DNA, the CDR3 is TGTGCCAGCAGTCCGGACTCCTCCATAGAAGATACGCAGTATTTT. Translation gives CASSPDSSIEDTQYF.

The CDR3, as DNA: TGTGCCAGCGGTTATAATGGCAATCAGCCCCAGCATTTT. This translates into CASGYNGNQPQHF. This rearrangement joins TRBV7-2 to TRBJ1-5, with D uncertain. The CDR3 has 13 amino acids. Trimming stripped 8 bases from V and 2 bases from J, with 10 bases between. Germline CDR1 is SGHTA and CDR2 is FQGNSA.

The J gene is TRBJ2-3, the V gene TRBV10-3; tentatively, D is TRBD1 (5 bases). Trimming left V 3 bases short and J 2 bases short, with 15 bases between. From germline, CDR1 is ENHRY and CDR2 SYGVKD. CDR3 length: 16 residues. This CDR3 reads CAISDPPRASTDTQYF. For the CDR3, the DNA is TGTGCCATCAGTGACCCCCCCAGGGCCTCCACAGATACGCAGTATTTT.

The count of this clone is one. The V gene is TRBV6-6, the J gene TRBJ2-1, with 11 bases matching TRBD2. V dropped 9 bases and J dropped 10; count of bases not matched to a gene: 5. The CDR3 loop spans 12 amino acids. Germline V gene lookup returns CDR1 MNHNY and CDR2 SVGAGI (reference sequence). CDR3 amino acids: CASTLAGVEQFF. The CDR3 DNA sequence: TGTGCCAGTACACTAGCGGGGGTAGAGCAGTTCTTC.

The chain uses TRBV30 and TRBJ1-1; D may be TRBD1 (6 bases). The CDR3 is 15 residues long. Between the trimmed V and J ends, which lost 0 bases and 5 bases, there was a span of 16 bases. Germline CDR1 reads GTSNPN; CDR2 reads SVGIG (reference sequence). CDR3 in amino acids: CAWSVHGGRATEAFF. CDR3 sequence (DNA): TGTGCCTGGAGTGTACATGGGGGCAGGGCAACTGAAGCTTTCTTT.

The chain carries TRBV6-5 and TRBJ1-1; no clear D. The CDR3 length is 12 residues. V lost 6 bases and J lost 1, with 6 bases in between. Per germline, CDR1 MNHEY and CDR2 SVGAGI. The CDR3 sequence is CASRRTNTEAFF. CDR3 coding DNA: TGTGCCAGCAGGCGGACGAACACTGAAGCTTTCTTT.

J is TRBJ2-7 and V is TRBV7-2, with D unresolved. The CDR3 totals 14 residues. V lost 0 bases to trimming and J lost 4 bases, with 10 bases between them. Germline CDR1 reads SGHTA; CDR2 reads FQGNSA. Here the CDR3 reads CASSLAGGIYEQYF. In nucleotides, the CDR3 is TGTGCCAGCAGCTTAGCGGGCGGAATTTACGAGCAGTACTTC.